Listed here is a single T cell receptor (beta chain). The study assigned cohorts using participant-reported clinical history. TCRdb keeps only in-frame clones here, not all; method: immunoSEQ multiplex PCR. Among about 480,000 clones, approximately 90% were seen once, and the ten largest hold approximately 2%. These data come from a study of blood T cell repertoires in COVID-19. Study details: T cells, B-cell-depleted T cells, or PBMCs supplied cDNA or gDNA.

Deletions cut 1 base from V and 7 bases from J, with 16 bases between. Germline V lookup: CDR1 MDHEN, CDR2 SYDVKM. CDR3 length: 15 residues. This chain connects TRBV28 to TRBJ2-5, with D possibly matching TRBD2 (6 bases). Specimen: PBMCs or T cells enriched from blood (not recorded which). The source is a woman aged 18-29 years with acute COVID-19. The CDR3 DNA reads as TGTGCCAGCAGTTTATATGCGGGATTGGGTGTGACCCAGTACTTC. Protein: CASSLYAGLGVTQYF.